These 22 T cell receptor beta chains were sequenced from one sample in a study of blood T cell repertoires in COVID-19. Method: immunoSEQ multiplex PCR; TCRdb's copy keeps in-frame clones and lacks some. This sample has a few hundred thousand clones; 75% to 90% occur once, and the top ten carry 2% to 2.5%. Sample: peripheral blood. The receptors come from a man between 50 and 59 years old with acute or convalescent COVID-19.

The CDR3 sequence: CASRLAGASQETQYF. CDR3 sequence (DNA): TGTGCCAGCAGGCTAGCGGGGGCCAGCCAAGAGACCCAGTACTTC. The J gene is TRBJ2-5, the V gene TRBV25-1, with 10 bases aligning to TRBD2. This CDR3 is 15 amino acids long. In germline, CDR1 is MGHDK, CDR2 SYGVNS. V was clipped by 6 bases and J by 1 base; unmatched bases: 5.

The rearrangement links TRBV3-1 (or the pseudogene TRBV3-2) to TRBJ1-5, with a tentative D call TRBD1 (6 bases). This CDR3 spans 16 amino acids. CDR1 is LGHDT, CDR2 YNNKEL, per germline (reference sequence). V lost 0 bases, J lost 3 bases, and 12 bases lay in between. For the CDR3, the DNA is TGTGCCAGCAGCCAAGATGGTCAGGGGTCCAATCAGCCCCAGCATTTT. Encoded protein: CASSQDGQGSNQPQHF.

The chain is built from TRBV5-1 and TRBJ1-2; 7 bases are a match to TRBD1. The CDR3 totals 13 residues. V gave up 4 bases and J gave up 6 bases; unmatched junction bases: 6. Germline CDR1 is SGHRS and CDR2 is YFSETQ. The CDR3 spells CASSPRGQNGYTF. The CDR3 nucleotides read TGCGCCAGCAGCCCCCGGGGACAGAATGGCTACACCTTC.

The V gene is TRBV25-1, the J gene TRBJ1-2, with D perhaps TRBD1 (6 bases). Germline V CDR1 and CDR2: MGHDK, SYGVNS. The V end lost 10 bases, the J end lost 8 bases, and 20 bases lay between the germline ends. The CDR3 totals 13 residues. The CDR3 bases are TGTGCCACCACGGAAACACAGGGTAGAGGCTACACCTTC. It specifies CATTETQGRGYTF.

The rearrangement links TRBV19 to TRBJ2-1; possibly TRBD1 for D (6 bases). This CDR3 has 18 residues. V was trimmed by 3 bases and J by 4 bases, leaving 22 bases between them. Germline V gene data show CDR1 as LNHDA and CDR2 as SQIVND (reference sequence). The CDR3 is CASSIQSSGAFFYNEQFF. CDR3 nucleotides: TGTGCCAGTAGTATCCAGTCCTCAGGGGCCTTCTTTTACAATGAGCAGTTCTTC.

Here the CDR3 DNA reads TGTGCCAGTAGTATAGATCGGGAGGGCTCCTACAATGAGCAGTTCTTC. Translated: CASSIDREGSYNEQFF. The chain couples TRBV19 to TRBJ2-1; 8 nucleotides align to TRBD2. V dropped 0 bases and J dropped 0; count of bases not matched to a gene: 1. This CDR3 region has 16 residues. Germline values: CDR1 LNHDA, CDR2 SQIVND (reference sequence).

This CDR3 reads CASTNPPYEQYF. The CDR3 DNA reads TGTGCCAGCACTAACCCACCCTACGAGCAGTACTTC. The chain uses TRBV6-5 and TRBJ2-7; the D is unclear. The CDR3 is 12 residues long. Germline CDR1 and CDR2: MNHEY and SVGAGI. Trimming stripped 7 bases from V and 2 bases from J, with 9 bases between.

The chain combines TRBV12-2 with TRBJ1-1. TRBV12-2 is a pseudogene. The CDR3 has 16 residues. CDR3 residues: CASRPKHLRVNTEAFF. CDR3 in DNA: TGTGCAAGTCGCCCAAAACATCTGCGGGTTAACACTGAAGCTTTCTTT.

The chain employs TRBV30 and TRBJ2-7; 10 bases are a match to TRBD1. Germline-derived CDR1 and CDR2 are GTSNPN and SVGIG (reference sequence). The junction had 8 bases not matched to a gene; V was cut back by 5 bases and J by 1 base. The CDR3 is 15 amino acids. This chain's CDR3 is CAWATGTGDSYEQYF. As DNA, the CDR3 is TGTGCCTGGGCTACCGGGACAGGGGATTCCTACGAGCAGTACTTC.

This rearrangement joins TRBV5-5 to TRBJ2-6; a weak D match, TRBD1 (6 bases). Germline CDR1 reads SGHKS; CDR2 reads YYEKEE (reference sequence). This CDR3 contains 15 residues. Deletions cut 3 bases from V and 1 base from J, with 8 bases between. CDR3 sequence (DNA): TGTGCCAGCAGCTCCACAGGGTCTGGGGCCAACGTCCTGACTTTC. This gives the protein CASSSTGSGANVLTF.

The chain joins TRBV7-9 to TRBJ1-2; 7 nucleotides line up with TRBD1. Per germline, CDR1 SEHNR and CDR2 FQNEAQ (reference sequence). The CDR3 sequence is 15 residues long. With 5 bases clipped from V and 0 bases from J, the junction kept 6 bases outside the gene matches. CDR3 coding DNA: TGTGCCAGCAGCATAGGGACAGAGACTAACTATGGCTACACCTTC. Residues: CASSIGTETNYGYTF.

This clone was recorded once. The chain recombines TRBV6-6 with TRBJ1-2; D ambiguous. Germline CDR1 and CDR2: MNHNY and SVGAGI (reference sequence). The ends were cut back, 6 bases at V and 0 bases at J, with 11 bases in the middle. The CDR3 is 14 amino acids. The CDR3 bases are TGTGCCAGCAGCCCCGTAACTGCTAACTATGGCTACACCTTC. Translating it yields CASSPVTANYGYTF.

The V and J genes are TRBV12-3 or TRBV12-4 and TRBJ1-1; D gene ambiguous. The CDR3 is made up of 11 amino acids. The V and J ends lost 7 bases and 7 bases respectively, with 10 bases between them. CDR3 coding DNA: TGTGCCAGCATGTTAGTAAATGAAGCTTTCTTT. Protein product: CASMLVNEAFF.

The chain has TRBV13 and TRBJ2-3; D is uncertain. This CDR3 has 13 amino acids. Trimming cost V 5 bases and J 4 bases, with 10 bases left between them. Germline CDR1 reads PRHDT; CDR2 reads FYEKMQ (reference sequence). CDR3: CASSVTESDTQYF. DNA of the CDR3: TGTGCCAGCAGCGTCACCGAGTCAGATACGCAGTATTTT.

The chain is built from TRBV30 and TRBJ1-1, with TRBD1 matching over 7 bases. Trimming cost V 0 bases and J 3 bases; bases outside gene matches: 4. From germline, CDR1 is GTSNPN and CDR2 SVGIG (reference sequence). The CDR3 covers 14 residues. The CDR3 region has the DNA TGTGCCTGGAGTGTACAGGGGACGGACACTGAAGCTTTCTTT. This codes for CAWSVQGTDTEAFF. Together with reference TRBV30 and TRBJ1-1, the CDR3 gives the full variable domain: SQTIHQWPATLVQPVGSPLSLECTVEGTSNPNLYWYRQAAGRGLQLLFYSVGIGQISSEVPQNLSASRPQDRQFILSSKKLLLSDSGFYLCAWSVQGTDTEAFFGQGTRLTVV.

The rearrangement links TRBV11-2 to TRBJ2-5; perhaps TRBD1 as D (5 bases). Trimming took 4 bases from V and 1 from J, leaving 13 bases between them. The germline V gene has CDR1 SGHAT and CDR2 FQNNGV. The CDR3 extends over 15 amino acids. DNA of the CDR3: TGTGCCAGCAGCTCCTACAGGAGCCCCCAAGAGACCCAGTACTTC. It translates to CASSSYRSPQETQYF.

The rearrangement links TRBV5-6 to TRBJ2-7; TRBD1 might be the D (6 bases). The CDR3 extends over 13 amino acids. Germline V gene data show CDR1 as SGHDT and CDR2 as YYEEEE. The V gene lost 0 bases and the J gene lost 6 bases, with 10 bases spanning the gap. CDR3 in DNA: TGTGCCAGCAGCTTGGGCAGGGGATCCGAGCAGTACTTC. Its translation is CASSLGRGSEQYF. Full variable domain (missing parts from reference TRBV5-6 and TRBJ2-7): DAGVTQSPTHLIKTRGQQVTLRCSPKSGHDTVSWYQQALGQGPQFIFQYYEEEERQRGNFPDRFSGHQFPNYSSELNVNALLLGDSALYLCASSLGRGSEQYFGPGTRLTVT.

The V gene is TRBV14, the J gene TRBJ2-1; 7 positions match TRBD1. Trimming at V came to 4 bases and at J to 6 bases, leaving 12 bases not matched to a gene. In germline, CDR1 is SGHDN, CDR2 FVKESK. The CDR3 has 16 amino acids. CDR3 in amino acids: CASSRYRGTLGNEQFF. DNA for the CDR3: TGTGCCAGCAGCCGTTACAGGGGAACCCTCGGCAATGAGCAGTTCTTC.

The rearrangement uses TRBV30 and TRBJ1-1; tentative D call: TRBD1 (5 bases). The germline V gene has CDR1 GTSNPN and CDR2 SVGIG (reference sequence). Trimming cost V 4 bases and J 3 bases, with 15 bases left between them. The CDR3 length is 14 residues. The CDR3 sequence is CAWIPVAGDTEAFF. The CDR3 region has the DNA TGTGCCTGGATCCCAGTAGCGGGGGACACTGAAGCTTTCTTT.

The chain employs TRBV11-2 and TRBJ1-5; D gene ambiguous. The CDR3 loop spans 13 amino acids. Germline values: CDR1 SGHAT, CDR2 FQNNGV. The V end was cut by 0 bases, the J end by 7 bases, with 7 bases between. The CDR3 here is CASSLDRFQPQHF. The DNA for the CDR3 is TGTGCCAGCAGCTTAGATCGGTTCCAGCCCCAGCATTTT. The full variable domain, with the rest looked up from reference TRBV11-2 and TRBJ1-5, is EAGVAQSPRYKIIEKRQSVAFWCNPISGHATLYWYQQILGQGPKLLIQFQNNGVVDDSQLPKDRFSAERLKGVDSTLKIQPAKLEDSAVYLCASSLDRFQPQHFGDGTRLSIL.

This clone was counted once. The rearrangement links TRBV10-3 to TRBJ2-3; unclear D gene. CDR1 is ENHRY, CDR2 SYGVKD, per germline. This CDR3 contains 15 residues. V shed 0 bases and J shed 2 bases, with 9 bases lying between them. The CDR3 is CAISESPQITDTQYF. The CDR3 DNA reads TGTGCCATCAGTGAGTCTCCACAGATCACAGATACGCAGTATTTT.

The V and J genes are TRBV20-1 and TRBJ1-2; D might be TRBD1 (5 bases). Germline CDR1 DFQATT, CDR2 SNEGSKA (reference sequence). CDR3 length: 15 amino acids. V lost 3 bases and J lost 4, with 18 bases in between. In DNA form, the CDR3 reads TGCAGTGCTAGTGAGGCTTTCGGGGGGAGCTATGGCTACACCTTC. Translation: CSASEAFGGSYGYTF.